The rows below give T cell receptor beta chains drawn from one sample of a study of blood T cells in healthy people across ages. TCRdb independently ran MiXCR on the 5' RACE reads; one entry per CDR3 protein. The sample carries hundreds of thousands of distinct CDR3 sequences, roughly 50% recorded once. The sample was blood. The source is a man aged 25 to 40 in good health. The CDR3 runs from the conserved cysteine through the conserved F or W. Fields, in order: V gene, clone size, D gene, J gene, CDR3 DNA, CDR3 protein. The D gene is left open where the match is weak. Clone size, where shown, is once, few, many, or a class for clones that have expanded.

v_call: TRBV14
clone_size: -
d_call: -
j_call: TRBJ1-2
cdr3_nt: TGTGCCAGCAGCCAAGAGCGGACTCGAAGTGTGGTGGACGGCTACACCTTC
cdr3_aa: CASSQERTRSVVDGYTF

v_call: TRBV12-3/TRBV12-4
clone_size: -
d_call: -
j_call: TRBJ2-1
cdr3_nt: TGTGCCAGCAGTATCCCCAAGGGGGGGACCTACAATGAGCAGTTCTTC
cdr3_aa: CASSIPKGGTYNEQFF

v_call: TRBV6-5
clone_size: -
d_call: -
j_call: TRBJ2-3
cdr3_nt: TGTGCCAGCAGTTACCAACCCCGAGGGGCGGGGAGCACAGATACGCAGTATTTT
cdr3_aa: CASSYQPRGAGSTDTQYF

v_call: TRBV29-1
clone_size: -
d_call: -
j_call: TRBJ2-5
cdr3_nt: TGCAGCGTTTCTAGGCAAGAGACCCAGTACTTC
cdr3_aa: CSVSRQETQYF

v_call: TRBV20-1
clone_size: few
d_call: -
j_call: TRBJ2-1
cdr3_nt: TGCAGTGCCGACCGAGGGCAGAACAATGAGCAGTTCTTC
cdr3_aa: CSADRGQNNEQFF

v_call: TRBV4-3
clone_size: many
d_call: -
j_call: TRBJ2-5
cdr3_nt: TGCGCCAGCAGCCAAGGTGCAGCCACGGAGACCCAGTACTTC
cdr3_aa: CASSQGAATETQYF

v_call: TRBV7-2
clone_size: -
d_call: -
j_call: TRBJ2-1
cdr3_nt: TGTGCCAGCAGCTTAGGGAGAGATGAGCAGTTCTTC
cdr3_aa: CASSLGRDEQFF

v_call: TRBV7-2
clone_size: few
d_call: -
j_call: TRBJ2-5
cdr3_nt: TGTGCCAGCAGCTTAGTCTCTGGGGTTGAGACCCAGTACTTC
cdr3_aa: CASSLVSGVETQYF

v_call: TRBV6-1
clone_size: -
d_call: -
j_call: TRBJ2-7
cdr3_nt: TGTGCCAGCAGTGCTTATCTGGGCCTGAGCTCCTACGAGCAGTACTTC
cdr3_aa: CASSAYLGLSSYEQYF

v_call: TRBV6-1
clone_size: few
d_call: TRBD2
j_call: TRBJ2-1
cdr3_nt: TGTGCCAGCAGTCCCCTAGCGGGAGCGGGTAATGAGCAGTTCTTC
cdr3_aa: CASSPLAGAGNEQFF

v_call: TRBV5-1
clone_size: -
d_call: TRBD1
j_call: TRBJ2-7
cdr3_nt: TGCGCCAGCAGCAGTGGGACAGCTAACGAGCAGTACTTC
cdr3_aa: CASSSGTANEQYF

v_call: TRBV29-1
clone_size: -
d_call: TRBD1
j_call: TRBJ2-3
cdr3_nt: TGCAGCGTTTTTGGACAGGGCACAGATACGCAGTATTTT
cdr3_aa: CSVFGQGTDTQYF

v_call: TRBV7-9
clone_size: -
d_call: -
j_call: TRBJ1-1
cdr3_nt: TGTGCCAGCAGATCGCCGACAGGCTCTGAAGCTTTCTTT
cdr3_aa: CASRSPTGSEAFF

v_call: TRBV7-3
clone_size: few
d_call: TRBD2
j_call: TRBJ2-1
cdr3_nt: TGTGCCAGCAGCCCTGTCAGAGCGGGAGACTGGAATGAGCAGTTCTTC
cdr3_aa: CASSPVRAGDWNEQFF

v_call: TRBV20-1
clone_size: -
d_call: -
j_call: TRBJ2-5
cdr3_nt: TGCAGTGCTAGAGTGGCAGGGCTTAAGGAGACCCAGTACTTC
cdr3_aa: CSARVAGLKETQYF

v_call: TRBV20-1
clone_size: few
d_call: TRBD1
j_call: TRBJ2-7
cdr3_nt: TGCAGTGCCGTAAATCGGGACAGAGTATACGAGCAGTACTTC
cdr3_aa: CSAVNRDRVYEQYF

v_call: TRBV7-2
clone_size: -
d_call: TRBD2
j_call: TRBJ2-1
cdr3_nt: TGTCCCAGCAGCTTAGCCCTTGGGCTGACTAGCGTCCTTTACATTTATGAGCAGTTCTTC
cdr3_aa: CPSSLALGLTSVLYIYEQFF

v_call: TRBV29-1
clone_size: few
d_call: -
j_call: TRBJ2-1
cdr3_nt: TGCAGCTTACTAAGCGGGTTGGACCACAATGAGCAGTTCTTC
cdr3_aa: CSLLSGLDHNEQFF

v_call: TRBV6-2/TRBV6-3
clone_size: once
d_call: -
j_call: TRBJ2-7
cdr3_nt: TGTGCCAGCAGTGACATCGGCCCAACCGAGCAGTACTTC
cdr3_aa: CASSDIGPTEQYF

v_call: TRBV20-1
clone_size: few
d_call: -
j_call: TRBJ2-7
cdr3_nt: TGCAGTGCTAGATCCATGGACCCCGGGGACGAGCAGTACTTC
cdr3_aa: CSARSMDPGDEQYF

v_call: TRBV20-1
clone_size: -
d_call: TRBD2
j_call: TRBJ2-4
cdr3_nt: TGCAGTGCTAGGGCCCCACGGGGGGGCACGGCCAAAAACATTCAGTACTTC
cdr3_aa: CSARAPRGGTAKNIQYF

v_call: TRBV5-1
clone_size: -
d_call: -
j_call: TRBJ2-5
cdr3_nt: TGCGCCAGCAGCTTGGTCGAGCGGTACTTC
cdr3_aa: CASSLVERYF

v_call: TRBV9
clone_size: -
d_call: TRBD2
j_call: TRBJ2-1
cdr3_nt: TGTGCCAGCAGCGTAGGAGCGCGGTCCGGGGGGGATGAGCAGTTCTTC
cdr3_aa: CASSVGARSGGDEQFF

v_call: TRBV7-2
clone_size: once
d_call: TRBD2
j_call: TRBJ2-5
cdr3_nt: TGTGCCAGCAGCTTATATCGACTAGCGGGGGGCCTACGGGCTGGGGAGCAGTACTTC
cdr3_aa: CASSLYRLAGGLRAGEQYF

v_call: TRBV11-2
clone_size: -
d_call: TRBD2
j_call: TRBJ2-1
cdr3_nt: TGTGCCAGCAGCTTAGGACTAGCGGGGTGGCCGCAGTTCTTC
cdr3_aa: CASSLGLAGWPQFF